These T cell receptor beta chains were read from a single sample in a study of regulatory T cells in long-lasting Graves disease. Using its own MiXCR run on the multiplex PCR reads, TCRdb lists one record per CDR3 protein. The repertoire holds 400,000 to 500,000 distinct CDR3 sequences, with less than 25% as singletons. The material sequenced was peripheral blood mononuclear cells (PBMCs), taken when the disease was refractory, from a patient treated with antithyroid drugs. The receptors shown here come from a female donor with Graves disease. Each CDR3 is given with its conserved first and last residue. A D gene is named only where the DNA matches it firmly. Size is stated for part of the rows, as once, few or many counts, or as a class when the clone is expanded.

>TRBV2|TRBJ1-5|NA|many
CASTPGGRGQPQHF
TGTGCCAGCACCCCCGGCGGCCGGGGTCAGCCCCAGCATTTT
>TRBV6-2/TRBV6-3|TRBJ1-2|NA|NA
CASRPRGERGGYTF
TGTGCCAGCAGACCGCGGGGAGAGAGAGGTGGCTACACCTTC
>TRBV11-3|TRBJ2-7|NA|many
CASSLGSDYEQYF
TGTGCCAGCAGCTTAGGGTCGGACTACGAGCAGTACTTC
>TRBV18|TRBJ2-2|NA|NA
CASSPSTYTGELFF
TGTGCCAGCTCACCATCTACTTACACCGGGGAGCTGTTTTTT
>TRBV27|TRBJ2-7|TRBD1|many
CASSRTAGTVLYEQYF
TGTGCCAGCAGTCGAACAGCCGGGACAGTGCTTTACGAGCAGTACTTC
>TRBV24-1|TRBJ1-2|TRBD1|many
CATSDSHDRGGYTF
TGTGCCACCAGTGATTCCCACGACAGGGGGGGCTACACCTTC
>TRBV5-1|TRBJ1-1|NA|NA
CASSFFPTGMNTEAFF
TGCGCCAGCAGCTTTTTTCCTACGGGAATGAACACTGAAGCTTTCTTT
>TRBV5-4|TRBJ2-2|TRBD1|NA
CASSPDRVRTGELFF
TGTGCCAGCAGCCCGGACAGGGTACGCACCGGGGAGCTGTTTTTT
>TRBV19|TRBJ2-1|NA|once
CASRWADNEQFF
TGTGCCAGTAGGTGGGCAGACAATGAGCAGTTCTTC
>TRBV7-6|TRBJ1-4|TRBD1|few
CASSATGPTNEKLFF
TGTGCCAGCAGCGCGACAGGGCCAACTAATGAAAAACTGTTTTTT
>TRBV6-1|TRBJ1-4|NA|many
CASSEMEGSTNEKLFF
TGTGCCAGCAGTGAAATGGAGGGGTCAACTAATGAAAAACTGTTTTTT
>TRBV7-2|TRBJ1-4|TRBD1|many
CASSQGAVSNEKLFF
TGTGCCAGCAGCCAGGGGGCGGTTTCTAATGAAAAACTGTTTTTT
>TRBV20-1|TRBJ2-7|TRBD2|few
CSARLLAANFYEQYF
TGCAGTGCTAGGTTACTAGCGGCCAACTTCTACGAGCAGTACTTC
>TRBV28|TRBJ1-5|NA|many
CASSFQGWPQHF
TGTGCCAGCAGTTTCCAAGGTTGGCCCCAGCATTTT
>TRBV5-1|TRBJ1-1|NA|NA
CASSSRTSDGRNTEAFF
TGCGCCAGCAGCTCAAGAACCTCGGACGGGCGGAACACTGAAGCTTTCTTT
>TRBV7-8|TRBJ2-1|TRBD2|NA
CASSPGGDALGEQFF
TGTGCCAGCAGCCCGGGGGGGGACGCACTCGGTGAGCAGTTCTTC
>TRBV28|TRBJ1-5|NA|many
CASSPVFSNQPQHF
TGTGCCAGCAGTCCGGTATTTAGCAATCAGCCCCAGCATTTT
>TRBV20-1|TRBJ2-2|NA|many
CSAFRDRELFF
TGCAGTGCTTTCCGGGATAGGGAGCTGTTTTTT
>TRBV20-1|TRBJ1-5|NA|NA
CSARISWGPRQPQHF
TGCAGTGCTAGAATTTCCTGGGGGCCCCGTCAGCCCCAGCATTTT
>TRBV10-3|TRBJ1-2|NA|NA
CAISGPNAGYGYTF
TGTGCCATCAGTGGTCCAAATGCGGGGTATGGCTACACCTTC
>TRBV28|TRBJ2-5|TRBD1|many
CASSARGIRETQYF
TGTGCCAGCAGTGCCAGGGGGATCAGAGAGACCCAGTACTTC
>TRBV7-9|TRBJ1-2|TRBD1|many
CASSSGQGSYGYTF
TGCGCCAGCAGCTCGGGACAGGGAAGCTATGGCTACACCTTC
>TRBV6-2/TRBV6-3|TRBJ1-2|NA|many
CASSYSAGGGYGYTF
TGTGCCAGCAGTTACTCGGCGGGGGGGGGCTATGGCTACACCTTC